The 25 T cell receptor beta chains presented below share a single source sample, sequenced in a study of cytomegalovirus exposure and HLA in healthy donors. Data came from immunoSEQ multiplex PCR; TCRdb stores just in-frame clones and leaves some out. The table includes roughly 120,000 clones, 85% to 90% detected once. The sample comprised PBMCs. These receptors all stem from a woman aged 25 to 39 in good health and CMV-seronegative.

The chain joins TRBV13 to TRBJ2-2; the match to TRBD2 covers 9 bases. Trimming removed 5 bases from V and 1 base from J; junction bases left unmatched: 5. The germline CDR1 and CDR2 sequences are PRHDT and FYEKMQ (reference sequence). CDR3 length equals 16 residues. CDR3: CASSNRLAENTGELFF. CDR3 DNA: TGTGCCAGCAGCAACCGACTAGCGGAGAACACCGGGGAGCTGTTTTTT.

The chain carries TRBV6-4 and TRBJ2-1; 8 bases align to TRBD1. V gave up 5 bases and J gave up 12 bases; unmatched junction bases: 3. The CDR3 sequence is 11 residues long. Looked up from germline, CDR1 is MRHNA and CDR2 is SNTAGT. The CDR3 reads CASSSGGGQFF. The CDR3 DNA is TGTGCCAGCAGTTCAGGGGGCGGGCAGTTCTTC.

The rearrangement links TRBV19 to TRBJ1-5; a possible D gene is TRBD1 (5 bases). Trimming pared 3 bases from V and 6 bases from J, leaving 21 bases between. The CDR3 sequence is 17 residues long. The germline CDR1 and CDR2 sequences are LNHDA and SQIVND (reference sequence). DNA of the CDR3: TGTGCCAGTAGTATTGGGGGGACGGGAACCCACGGTCAGCCCCAGCATTTT. Translation: CASSIGGTGTHGQPQHF.

The chain links TRBV30 to TRBJ2-3; D possibly corresponds to TRBD1 (8 bases). The CDR3 has 17 residues. The V gene lost 2 bases and the J gene lost 1 base, with 19 bases spanning the gap. Germline CDR1 reads GTSNPN; CDR2 reads SVGIG (reference sequence). DNA for the CDR3: TGTGCCTGGAGTCCCCTCCAGGGGGCGGGGGGCACAGATACGCAGTATTTT. It codes for CAWSPLQGAGGTDTQYF.

Notes on this clone: Other DNA sequences from this sample encode an identical CDR3 as well. The gene calls are TRBV27 and TRBJ2-7; 8 nucleotides align to TRBD2. Trimming at V came to 3 bases and at J to 1 base, leaving 2 bases not matched to a gene. The CDR3 is made up of 14 amino acids. Germline V gives CDR1 MNHEY, CDR2 SMNVEV (reference sequence). CDR3: CASSFREGSYEQYF. The CDR3 coding sequence is TGTGCCAGCAGTTTCCGGGAGGGTTCCTACGAGCAGTACTTC.

The CDR3 nucleotides are TGTGCCAGCAGCGCGCCAGACTATAATGAAAAACTGTTTTTT. Translated, it gives CASSAPDYNEKLFF. V is TRBV5-6 and J is TRBJ1-4, with unresolved D. Germline CDR1 reads SGHDT; CDR2 reads YYEEEE. V lost 4 bases and J 4 bases, leaving 11 bases between the germline ends. This CDR3 has 14 residues.

The V call is TRBV10-3, the J call TRBJ2-1; D gene uncertain. V was cut by 2 bases and J by 0 bases, with 8 bases left in between. The germline V gene encodes CDR1 ENHRY and CDR2 SYGVKD. This CDR3 is 15 amino acids long. The DNA for the CDR3 is TGTGCCATCAGTGAGGGAGTGAACTCCTACAATGAGCAGTTCTTC. The encoded protein is CAISEGVNSYNEQFF.

V and J are TRBV4-3 and TRBJ2-5; D unresolved. V lost 0 bases to trimming and J lost 5 bases, with 13 bases between them. Germline lookup yields CDR1 LGHNA and CDR2 YSLEER. This CDR3 is 15 amino acids long. In nucleotides, the CDR3 is TGCGCCAGCAGCCAAGAAGCGCTGGTTTTCGAGACCCAGTACTTC. It codes for CASSQEALVFETQYF.

This chain links TRBV4-2 with TRBJ2-3; 11 nucleotides align to TRBD2. V shed 3 bases and J 2 bases; nucleotides not matched to a gene: 10. Germline-derived CDR1 and CDR2 are LGHNA and YNFKEQ. This CDR3 is 18 amino acids long. CDR3 bases: TGTGCCAGCAGCCAGCGACTACTAGCGGGGGCCGTCACAGATACGCAGTATTTT. As protein: CASSQRLLAGAVTDTQYF.

The table lists this clone with a few counts. The chain carries TRBV9 and TRBJ1-2; the D gene is possibly TRBD1 (5 bases). The CDR3 has 13 amino acids. Germline lookup yields CDR1 SGDLS and CDR2 YYNGEE. V lost 0 bases to trimming and J lost 4 bases, with 7 bases between them. CDR3 bases: TGTGCCAGCAGCGTAGAAGACAGCTATGGCTACACCTTC. This codes for CASSVEDSYGYTF.

The chain uses TRBV6-1 and TRBJ1-3, with D tentatively TRBD1 (5 bases). Trimming removed 1 base from V and 0 bases from J, with 7 bases in between. CDR1 MNHNS and CDR2 SASEGT come from the germline V gene. This CDR3 spans 15 amino acids. The CDR3 is CASSEGTLSGNTIYF. CDR3 nucleotide sequence: TGTGCCAGCAGTGAAGGGACACTCTCTGGAAACACCATATATTTT.

This clone was observed a few times. The chain carries TRBV10-1 and TRBJ2-1, with 10 bases identical to TRBD2. The CDR3 covers 15 residues. Germline loops: CDR1 WNHNN, CDR2 SYGVQD (reference sequence). J was trimmed by 9 bases and V by 2 bases; bases with no gene match: 7. CDR3 nucleotide sequence: TGCGCCAGCAGTGAGAGGGGTAGCGGGGGGCTTGAGCAGTTCTTC. As protein: CASSERGSGGLEQFF.

J is TRBJ1-2 and V is TRBV20-1; D unresolved. The CDR3 covers 11 residues. V gave up 6 bases and J gave up 6 bases, with 11 bases separating them. Germline CDR1 and CDR2: DFQATT and SNEGSKA (reference sequence). CDR3 bases: TGCAGTGCCCAATGGGCCAATGGCTACACCTTC. Encoded protein: CSAQWANGYTF.

The chain has TRBV19 and TRBJ2-7; D not resolved. V was cut by 6 bases and J by 0 bases, with 15 bases left in between. There are 15 residues in the CDR3. CDR1 is LNHDA, CDR2 SQIVND, per germline (reference sequence). Written as DNA, the CDR3 is TGTGCCAGTAGCCAACAGCCGAAAAGCTCCTACGAGCAGTACTTC. This encodes CASSQQPKSSYEQYF. Combining the CDR3 with reference TRBV19 and TRBJ2-7 gives the whole variable domain DGGITQSPKYLFRKEGQNVTLSCEQNLNHDAMYWYRQDPGQGLRLIYYSQIVNDFQKGDIAEGYSVSREKKESFPLTVTSAQKNPTAFYLCASSQQPKSSYEQYFGPGTRLTVT.

The chain has TRBV27 and TRBJ2-3, with D tentatively TRBD2 (6 bases). CDR3 length: 15 residues. Looked up from germline, CDR1 is MNHEY and CDR2 is SMNVEV (reference sequence). Trimming took off 5 bases at V and 5 bases at J, with 17 bases between the two ends. The CDR3 DNA is TGTGCCAGCAGTCTACTAGCCCTCGGGGGAGATACGCAGTATTTT. Translating it yields CASSLLALGGDTQYF.

V and J are TRBV27 and TRBJ2-5; 12 nucleotides align to TRBD2. CDR1 is MNHEY, CDR2 SMNVEV, per germline (reference sequence). The CDR3 spans 16 residues. The ends lost 2 bases at V and 4 bases at J; junction bases unmatched: 5. The CDR3 reads CASSLLAGGPGETQYF. In DNA, the CDR3 is TGTGCCAGCAGTTTACTAGCGGGGGGGCCTGGAGAGACCCAGTACTTC.

This sequence joins TRBV5-6 and TRBJ2-1, with TRBD2 as a possible D gene (6 bases). The CDR3 consists of 16 residues. Between the trimmed V and J ends, which lost 1 base and 7 bases, there was a span of 18 bases. Germline V gene sequence: CDR1 SGHDT, CDR2 YYEEEE. CDR3 bases: TGTGCCAGCAGCTTGAGGGGACTCAATTCCTGGAATGAGCAGTTCTTC. It codes for CASSLRGLNSWNEQFF.

This clone was recorded only once. This chain joins TRBV5-4 and TRBJ2-3, with 10 bases aligning to TRBD2. The junction had 5 bases not matched to a gene; V was cut back by 4 bases and J by 0 bases. The CDR3 spans 16 residues. Germline CDR1 is SGHNT and CDR2 is YYREEE (reference sequence). For the CDR3, the DNA is TGTGCCAGCAGCGGTACTAGCGGGGCTAGCACAGATACGCAGTATTTT. Translation: CASSGTSGASTDTQYF. The full variable domain, rest sourced from reference TRBV5-4 and TRBJ2-3, is ETGVTQSPTHLIKTRGQQVTLRCSSQSGHNTVSWYQQALGQGPQFIFQYYREEENGRGNFPPRFSGLQFPNYSSELNVNALELDDSALYLCASSGTSGASTDTQYFGPGTRLTVL.

The J gene is TRBJ1-1, the V gene TRBV5-1; D not resolved. Germline lookup yields CDR1 SGHRS and CDR2 YFSETQ. Trimming shortened V by 1 base and J by 1 base, and 8 bases separated the two germline ends. The CDR3 contains 14 residues. The CDR3 coding sequence is TGCGCCAGCAGCTTGATGGGCCAGAACACTGAAGCTTTCTTT. Translating gives CASSLMGQNTEAFF.

The rearrangement links TRBV6-5 to TRBJ1-6; D perhaps matches TRBD1 (5 bases). The CDR3 is 14 residues long. The V and J ends lost 2 bases and 7 bases respectively, with 9 bases between them. Germline CDR1 reads MNHEY; CDR2 reads SVGAGI. CDR3: CASSYAGPNSPLHF. The CDR3 nucleotides are TGTGCCAGCAGTTACGCAGGGCCCAATTCACCCCTCCACTTT.

This clone occurred once. The chain couples TRBV13 to TRBJ1-1, with D unresolved. V lost 8 bases and J lost 5, with 15 bases in between. Germline values: CDR1 PRHDT, CDR2 FYEKMQ (reference sequence). CDR3 length: 13 residues. The CDR3 loop is CASEVGRVTEAFF. CDR3 DNA: TGTGCCAGCGAGGTAGGGAGGGTTACTGAAGCTTTCTTT.

This clone has a handful of counts. V is TRBV7-9 and J is TRBJ2-2, with 7 bases matching TRBD1. CDR1 SEHNR and CDR2 FQNEAQ come from the germline V gene (reference sequence). The length of the CDR3 is 14 residues. J lost 5 bases, V lost 4 bases, and 4 bases had no gene match. The CDR3, as DNA: TGTGCCAGCAGCTATAGACAGGGAACCGGGGAGCTGTTTTTT. Translation: CASSYRQGTGELFF.

The rearrangement joins TRBV30 to TRBJ2-5; 8 bases are shared with TRBD2. V gave up 5 bases and J gave up 3 bases; unmatched junction bases: 8. The germline gives CDR1 GTSNPN, CDR2 SVGIG (reference sequence). There are 14 residues in the CDR3. The CDR3 reads CAWGSGGFKETQYF. DNA for the CDR3: TGTGCCTGGGGAAGCGGGGGTTTTAAAGAGACCCAGTACTTC.

The chain joins TRBV5-8 to TRBJ1-1; no definite D call. The germline CDR1 and CDR2 sequences are SGHTS and YDEGEE. V was cut by 0 bases and J by 4 bases, with 7 bases left in between. This CDR3 has 13 amino acids. The CDR3 nucleotides are TGTGCCAGCAGCTTGGCAGGCCCCACTGAAGCTTTCTTT. Translating gives CASSLAGPTEAFF. The entire variable domain, with the rest obtained from reference TRBV5-8 and TRBJ1-1, is as follows: EAGVTQSPTHLIKTRGQQATLRCSPISGHTSVYWYQQALGLGLQFLLWYDEGEERNRGNFPPRFSGRQFPNYSSELNVNALELEDSALYLCASSLAGPTEAFFGQGTRLTVV.

This clone was detected only a few times. V gene TRBV5-1 combines with J gene TRBJ1-6; D unresolved. V lost 3 bases to trimming and J lost 8 bases, with 12 bases between them. Germline CDR1 and CDR2: SGHRS and YFSETQ. This CDR3 comprises 14 residues. The CDR3 DNA reads as TGCGCCAGCAGCTATAAGGGAGTAGATTCACCCCTCCACTTT. The encoded protein is CASSYKGVDSPLHF. Drawing the rest from reference TRBV5-1 and TRBJ1-6, the complete variable domain is KAGVTQTPRYLIKTRGQQVTLSCSPISGHRSVSWYQQTPGQGLQFLFEYFSETQRNKGNFPGRFSGRQFSNSRSEMNVSTLELGDSALYLCASSYKGVDSPLHFGNGTRLTVT.